The rows below give T cell receptor beta chains drawn from one sample of a study of cytomegalovirus exposure and HLA in healthy donors. Clones were sequenced by immunoSEQ multiplex PCR, and TCRdb holds only the in-frame ones, with some missing. In the table there are about 94,000 clones, roughly 8.2% of which are singletons. Sequencing input: PBMCs. The receptors come from a man aged 50 to 60 in good health and CMV-seronegative. CDR3s include the opening cysteine and the closing phenylalanine or tryptophan. D genes are given only for firm matches. Clone sizes are given selectively: once, few, many, or a class where the clone is expanded.

v_call	j_call	clone_size	d_call	cdr3_length	cdr3_nt	cdr3_aa
TRBV11-2	TRBJ1-2	.	.	14	TGTGCCAGCAGCTTCGGACAGCCTAACTATGGCTACACCTTC	CASSFGQPNYGYTF
TRBV6-1	TRBJ1-4	.	.	14	TGTGCCAGCCATCCAGGGTCGACTAATGAAAAACTGTTTTTT	CASHPGSTNEKLFF
TRBV25-1	TRBJ1-2	few	.	13	TGTGCCAGCAAGGGGGATCCTAACTATGGCTACACCTTC	CASKGDPNYGYTF
TRBV19	TRBJ2-7	few	.	14	TGTGCCAGTAGTATGCGCAGGGGAGGGAGTGAGCAGTACTTC	CASSMRRGGSEQYF
TRBV7-3	TRBJ1-1	.	.	13	TGTGCCAGCAGCTTAACCAGGAACACTGAAGCTTTCTTT	CASSLTRNTEAFF
TRBV5-1	TRBJ2-3	.	.	14	TGCGCCAGCAGCACCGAGCCCGACAGGGATACGCAGTATTTT	CASSTEPDRDTQYF
TRBV7-8	TRBJ2-2	.	TRBD2	15	TGTGCCAGCAGCGAAGCGGGGGGGTACACCGGGGAGCTGTTTTTT	CASSEAGGYTGELFF
TRBV27	TRBJ2-2	.	TRBD2	17	TGTGCCAGCAGTTTATCTGGCGGGGGGGCCAATGACGGGGAGCTGTTTTTT	CASSLSGGGANDGELFF
TRBV6-5	TRBJ1-5	few	.	14	TGTGCCAGCAGTAAGAGACATAGCAATCAGCCCCAGCATTTT	CASSKRHSNQPQHF
TRBV5-1	TRBJ1-1	few	.	13	TGCGCCAGCAGCTGGGGGCTAGGAACTGAAGCTTTCTTT	CASSWGLGTEAFF
TRBV6-1	TRBJ1-2	.	TRBD1	14	TGTGCCAGCAGGCCTGGCGGGACAGACTATGGCTACACCTTC	CASRPGGTDYGYTF
TRBV21-1	TRBJ2-3	few	.	16	TGTGCCAGCAGCAACGGGACAGAGGTCTGCACAGATACGCAGTATTTT	CASSNGTEVCTDTQYF
TRBV6-5	TRBJ1-5	few	.	14	TGTGCCAGCAGTCGCGGGGGGGGAGTAAAGCCCCAGCATTTT	CASSRGGGVKPQHF
TRBV6-1	TRBJ2-7	few	TRBD2	15	TGTGCCAGCCTAAGGAACCTAGCGGACTCCTACGAGCAGTACTTC	CASLRNLADSYEQYF
TRBV18	TRBJ2-1	few	TRBD2	17	TGTGCCAGCTCACCTCGTCCGGGACTAGGAGCCTACAATGAGCAGTTCTTC	CASSPRPGLGAYNEQFF
TRBV6-1	TRBJ2-5	.	.	15	TGTGCCAGCAGTGCCCGGGTCCAAGAACCAGAGACCCAGTACTTC	CASSARVQEPETQYF